Listed here are 9 T cell receptor beta chains from one sample, sequenced in a study of circulating CD8 cells and anti-PD-1 response in melanoma. Four subsets defined by PD-1 and/or TIGIT were sorted from live CD3+CD8+TCRalphabeta+ cells. Using approximately 14 ng of total RNA, TCR libraries were made with the QIAseq Immune Repertoire TCR panel. TCRdb re-called the reads with MiXCR, one entry per CDR3 protein. The data hold fewer than 2,000 distinct CDR3 sequences, with roughly 10% observed a single time. The specimen comprised CD8+ T cells from PBMCs, sampled at baseline or after one month of anti-PD-1 therapy (not recorded which). These receptors all come from a human donor with melanoma.

This clonotype was seen only a few times. This chain uses TRBV4-3 with TRBJ2-1, with TRBD1 matching 8 bases. Germline V gives CDR1 LGHNA, CDR2 YSLEER. CDR3 length: 18 amino acids. Trimming removed 0 bases from V and 1 base from J; junction bases left unmatched: 8. CDR3 loop: CASSQESGGETSYNEQFF. The CDR3 DNA follows: TGCGCCAGCAGCCAAGAATCAGGGGGCGAGACGTCCTACAATGAGCAGTTCTTC.

This clonotype is medium-sized (0.01 to 0.1%) within its sample. This rearrangement joins TRBV19 to TRBJ2-1; a weak D match, TRBD1 (5 bases). Deletions cut 4 bases from V and 0 bases from J, with 10 bases between. Germline values: CDR1 LNHDA, CDR2 SQIVND (reference sequence). This CDR3 is 15 amino acids long. This CDR3 is CASSRGLSSYNEQFF. The CDR3 DNA reads as TGTGCCAGTAGTAGGGGCCTGAGCTCCTACAATGAGCAGTTCTTC.

This clonotype qualifies as medium-sized. The chain joins TRBV24-1 to TRBJ2-3, with D perhaps matching TRBD1 (6 bases). V lost 3 bases and J lost 4, with 10 bases in between. Germline V CDR1 and CDR2: KGHDR, SFDVKD. The CDR3 covers 14 residues. The CDR3 spells CATSDPGVADTQYF. The CDR3 DNA follows: TGTGCCACCAGTGATCCAGGGGTTGCAGATACGCAGTATTTT.

As regards this clonotype: A much larger clone sits a single nucleotide away, making a read error possible. The chain carries TRBV27 and TRBJ1-2; D remains ambiguous. The CDR3 totals 15 residues. Trimming removed 7 bases from V and 2 bases from J, with 17 bases in between. Germline CDR1 reads MNHEY; CDR2 reads SMNVEV (reference sequence). CDR3 bases: TGTGCCAGCACCCCTAGAGAGGGAGGGAACTATGGCTACACCTTC. The encoded protein is CASTPREGGNYGYTF.

By share of the sample, this clonotype is medium-sized. The chain combines TRBV19 with TRBJ2-3; possible D gene TRBD2, 5 bases. The V end lost 2 bases, the J end lost 4 bases, and 10 bases lay between the germline ends. The CDR3 consists of 14 residues. In germline, CDR1 is LNHDA, CDR2 SQIVND (reference sequence). CDR3 coding DNA: TGTGCCAGTAGTATACTAGTTAGCGCAGATACGCAGTATTTT. Translated, it gives CASSILVSADTQYF.

By share, this clonotype ranks as large (0.1 to 1%). The chain employs TRBV19 and TRBJ1-5; TRBD1 matches 9 bases. The V gene's germline CDR1 is LNHDA and CDR2 SQIVND (reference sequence). The V and J ends lost 6 bases and 5 bases, in that order; junction bases with no gene match: 8. The CDR3 has 15 residues. CDR3 coding DNA: TGTGCCAGTAGCGCGGGACAGGGTTGGGATCAGCCCCAGCATTTT. It encodes CASSAGQGWDQPQHF.

The chain uses TRBV20-1 and TRBJ1-4; TRBD1 is a possible D gene (5 bases). V lost 0 bases and J 6 bases, leaving 14 bases between the germline ends. Germline-derived CDR1 and CDR2 are DFQATT and SNEGSKA (reference sequence). The CDR3 contains 15 residues. The CDR3 region is CSARDLRGPYEKLFF. The CDR3 nucleotides are TGCAGTGCTAGAGACTTGAGGGGCCCGTATGAAAAACTGTTTTTT.

By proportion, this clonotype is medium-sized. V is TRBV24-1 and J is TRBJ2-1; 7 bases fit TRBD1. This CDR3 contains 13 residues. Germline trimming cut 4 bases from V and 16 bases from J; bases unmatched to any gene: 12. CDR1 is KGHDR, CDR2 SFDVKD, per germline. Here the CDR3 DNA reads TGTGCCACCAGTGACCTGCTGACAGGGAAAGAATTCTTC. It specifies CATSDLLTGKEFF.

As to this clonotype: An end of the junction does not agree with germline; a read error may underlie this. The chain carries TRBV14 and TRBJ1-1, with D maybe TRBD1 (6 bases). This CDR3 comprises 14 residues. Germline CDR1 reads SGHDN; CDR2 reads FVKESK. DNA for the CDR3: TGTGCCTGCAGCCGAGGGGGGGACCCCACTGAAGCTTTCTTT. It yields the protein CACSRGGDPTEAFF.